Listed below are T cell receptor beta chains from one sample, sequenced in a study of blood T cell repertoires in COVID-19. Repertoires were generated with immunoSEQ multiplex PCR, while TCRdb's copy carries only in-frame clones and drops some. This sample has roughly 230,000 clones; around 92% occur once, and the top ten carry 3.5% to 4.5%. Material for sequencing was PBMCs or T cells enriched from blood (not recorded which). The receptor set was obtained from a woman aged 25 to 39 with acute COVID-19. CDR3s include the opening cysteine and the closing phenylalanine or tryptophan. Fields, in order: J gene, clone size, V gene, CDR3 protein. The size field is filled for only some rows; it gives once, few, many or a size class.

>TRBJ2-1|-|TRBV7-9
CASSQRWLASYNEQFF
>TRBJ1-3|-|TRBV18
CASSPPSFSGNTIYF
>TRBJ2-7|-|TRBV7-2
CASSLATASYEQYF
>TRBJ2-7|-|TRBV18
CASSPGTGPHEQYF
>TRBJ1-4|-|TRBV3-1/TRBV3-2
CASSYRETGGEKLFF
>TRBJ2-3|-|TRBV4-1
CASSQGLAGLPSTDTQYF
>TRBJ2-7|-|TRBV9
CASSVGPTGGVYEQYF
>TRBJ1-1|-|TRBV12-3/TRBV12-4
CASRPIPGYEAFF
>TRBJ2-2|-|TRBV7-6
CASSLGDGELFF
>TRBJ2-3|-|TRBV4-3
CASSQFSLAGGLEDTQYF
>TRBJ1-2|-|TRBV4-1
CASSQDFGTGALGGYTF
>TRBJ2-1|once|TRBV7-2
CASSSTGQENNEQFF
>TRBJ1-2|-|TRBV5-1
CASSLGVTGDGYTF
>TRBJ2-7|-|TRBV6-1
CASSEESVGGTGRREQYF
>TRBJ2-3|-|TRBV11-2
CASSEYRGHTDTQYF
>TRBJ1-4|-|TRBV5-6
CASSLDSTEKLFF
>TRBJ1-2|-|TRBV6-5
CASTSPGYGYTF
>TRBJ2-7|-|TRBV9
CASSKAGTDFEQYF
>TRBJ2-5|-|TRBV19
CASSEDRYQETQYF
>TRBJ1-5|-|TRBV19
CASRGETGVPQPQHF
>TRBJ1-1|-|TRBV5-4
CASSLSGRGITEAFF
>TRBJ1-2|-|TRBV9
CASSVVDRGNGYTF
>TRBJ1-2|-|TRBV10-2
CASSDGRGTGGYTF
>TRBJ2-7|-|TRBV6-5
CASSPTLDRDYEQYF
>TRBJ2-2|-|TRBV9
CASSAGTGTNTGELFF
>TRBJ2-3|-|TRBV15
CATSRGVTDTQYF
>TRBJ2-7|-|TRBV2
CASSPGHPAFYEQYF
>TRBJ1-6|-|TRBV5-1
CASSVQGANNSPLHF
>TRBJ2-7|-|TRBV7-2
CASTRGDRVSYEQYF
>TRBJ1-2|-|TRBV5-6
CASSLGLIKYGYTF
>TRBJ2-5|-|TRBV11-3
CASSLTSGPGETQYF
>TRBJ1-4|-|TRBV5-4
CASSLTGVNEKLFF
>TRBJ1-2|-|TRBV19
CASSIDRWTHRYTF
>TRBJ1-2|-|TRBV27
CASSFGRDDYGYTF
>TRBJ2-7|-|TRBV7-2
CASSLEAGENYEQYF
>TRBJ1-5|-|TRBV2
CASTAGVNQPQHF
>TRBJ2-7|-|TRBV27
CASSNRDRGTYEQYF
>TRBJ1-2|-|TRBV7-6
CASSLSGTSYGYTF
>TRBJ1-6|-|TRBV6-5
CASSYSSTALGPLHF
>TRBJ1-1|-|TRBV9
CASSSKTGANTEAFF